The 29 T cell receptor beta chains reported below all come from one sample, sequenced in a study of OX40 agonist ivuxolimab in advanced cancers. Here immunoSEQ multiplex PCR was the method, and the copy in TCRdb shows in-frame clones only, minus some. The sample has 65,000 to 75,000 clones, approximately 90% seen once. This specimen was CD4+ or CD8+ T cells sorted from blood, taken in a trial of the OX40 agonist ivuxolimab. The source is an adult with an advanced solid tumor such as melanoma, head and neck, liver or kidney cancer.

The CDR3 nucleotides read TGTGCCAGCAGCTTAGGTCGGGCGGGGGGCAACGAAAAACTGTTTTTT. Its protein is CASSLGRAGGNEKLFF. The V call is TRBV11-2, the J call TRBJ1-4, with D maybe TRBD1 (6 bases). The CDR3 extends over 16 amino acids. The V end lost 1 base, the J end lost 8 bases, and 17 bases lay between the germline ends. Germline lookup yields CDR1 SGHAT and CDR2 FQNNGV.

The chain has TRBV19 and TRBJ1-2; 8 positions agree with TRBD1. V trimming: 4 bases; J trimming: 4 bases; junction bases outside the gene matches: 8. This CDR3 is built from 15 residues. The germline gives CDR1 LNHDA, CDR2 SQIVND (reference sequence). The CDR3 reads CASSKDRARAYGYTF. CDR3 nucleotides: TGTGCCAGTAGTAAGGACAGGGCCCGCGCCTATGGCTACACCTTC.

V and J are TRBV29-1 and TRBJ1-1, with D unclear. The CDR3 extends over 12 amino acids. Trimming took off 6 bases at V and 4 bases at J, with 12 bases between the two ends. In germline, CDR1 is SQVTM, CDR2 ANQGSEA. The CDR3 here is CSVESGFTEAFF. The CDR3 DNA reads TGCAGCGTCGAATCAGGTTTCACTGAAGCTTTCTTT.

V gene TRBV7-3 combines with J gene TRBJ1-1; 7 bases are shared with TRBD1. CDR3 size: 13 residues. Germline assignment: CDR1 SGHTA and CDR2 FQGTGA. Trimming at V came to 5 bases and at J to 4 bases, leaving 4 bases not matched to a gene. The CDR3 nucleotides are TGTGCCAGCAGCACGACAGGGACCACTGAAGCTTTCTTT. Protein sequence: CASSTTGTTEAFF.

The chain's CDR3 is CASSERGLGGYTF. The DNA for the CDR3 is TGTGCCAGCAGTGAAAGAGGGTTGGGAGGCTACACCTTC. The chain uses TRBV6-1 and TRBJ1-2, with D unclear. CDR3 size: 13 residues. Germline CDR1 and CDR2: MNHNS and SASEGT. The ends were cut back, 2 bases at V and 8 bases at J, with 12 bases in the middle.

The V gene is TRBV19, the J gene TRBJ2-1, with 11 nucleotides matching TRBD2. The CDR3 has 18 residues. In germline, CDR1 is LNHDA, CDR2 SQIVND (reference sequence). The V and J ends lost 5 bases and 3 bases, in that order; junction bases with no gene match: 12. In DNA form, the CDR3 reads TGTGCCAGTAGTCTGATCGGTGGGGGGACTAGCGGCTACAATGAGCAGTTCTTC. This sequence encodes CASSLIGGGTSGYNEQFF.

V and J are TRBV4-1 and TRBJ2-6, with D uncertain. The CDR3 is 18 residues long. V was clipped by 0 bases and J by 5 bases, with 17 bases between them. Germline V gives CDR1 MGHRA, CDR2 YSYEKL. CDR3 loop: CASSQDYGVSLWANVLTF. DNA for the CDR3: TGCGCCAGCAGCCAAGATTATGGCGTATCCCTCTGGGCCAACGTCCTGACTTTC.

J is TRBJ1-1 and V is TRBV7-2, with 8 positions matching TRBD1. Unmatched junction bases numbered 15, after V lost 5 bases and J lost 1 base. Germline lookup yields CDR1 SGHTA and CDR2 FQGNSA. This CDR3 comprises 18 residues. CDR3 DNA: TGTGCCAGCAGCCGCTACACAGGGGGATGGGAAGGGAACACTGAAGCTTTCTTT. Encoded protein: CASSRYTGGWEGNTEAFF.

The chain combines TRBV4-2 with TRBJ2-7; no clear D. The V end lost 0 bases, the J end lost 4 bases, and 7 bases lay between the germline ends. The CDR3 totals 13 residues. Germline-derived CDR1 and CDR2 are LGHNA and YNFKEQ. CDR3 region: CASSQDRRYEQYF. In DNA form, the CDR3 reads TGTGCCAGCAGCCAAGATAGGCGGTACGAGCAGTACTTC.

This chain uses TRBV7-2 with TRBJ2-5, with 7 bases fitting TRBD2. Germline lookup yields CDR1 SGHTA and CDR2 FQGNSA. The CDR3 is 15 residues long. With V trimmed by 1 base and J by 7 bases, 9 bases remained unmatched. The CDR3 loop is CASSLDGTNPRTQYF. In nucleotides, the CDR3 is TGTGCCAGCAGCTTAGATGGGACTAACCCAAGGACCCAGTACTTC.

The chain employs TRBV19 and TRBJ2-1; 10 nucleotides line up with TRBD2. The trim removed 4 bases at V and 5 bases at J, leaving 5 bases unmatched. CDR1 and CDR2 (germline): LNHDA, SQIVND (reference sequence). The CDR3 runs 15 residues. The CDR3 loop is CASSRGLAADNEQFF. CDR3 sequence (DNA): TGTGCCAGTAGTAGAGGACTAGCGGCTGACAATGAGCAGTTCTTC. The variable domain in full, with the rest retrieved from reference TRBV19 and TRBJ2-1, is DGGITQSPKYLFRKEGQNVTLSCEQNLNHDAMYWYRQDPGQGLRLIYYSQIVNDFQKGDIAEGYSVSREKKESFPLTVTSAQKNPTAFYLCASSRGLAADNEQFFGPGTRLTVL.

The chain combines TRBV10-3 with TRBJ1-5; D is possibly TRBD1 (5 bases). Germline V lookup: CDR1 ENHRY, CDR2 SYGVKD. V was pared by 2 bases and J by 3 bases, with 23 bases between. This CDR3 contains 19 residues. The CDR3 is CAISEAKDARGEFNQPQHF. As DNA, the CDR3 is TGTGCCATCAGTGAGGCCAAGGACGCCCGGGGGGAGTTCAATCAGCCCCAGCATTTT.

The chain joins TRBV5-4 to TRBJ2-1, with D maybe TRBD2 (6 bases). The germline V gene encodes CDR1 SGHNT and CDR2 YYREEE (reference sequence). Trimming left V 3 bases short and J 4 bases short, with 14 bases between. The CDR3 runs to 15 residues. The CDR3: CASSSGVLRYNEQFF. The CDR3 nucleotides are TGTGCCAGCAGCTCGGGGGTACTAAGGTACAATGAGCAGTTCTTC.

The rearrangement links TRBV7-9 to TRBJ1-5; D unclear. V was trimmed by 3 bases and J by 4 bases, leaving 4 bases between them. The CDR3 consists of 12 residues. CDR1 and CDR2 from the germline V gene are SEHNR and FQNEAQ (reference sequence). The CDR3 sequence is CASSFNNQPQHF. In nucleotides, the CDR3 is TGTGCCAGCAGCTTTAATAATCAGCCCCAGCATTTT. The complete variable domain, with remaining parts taken from reference TRBV7-9 and TRBJ1-5, reads DTGVSQNPRHKITKRGQNVTFRCDPISEHNRLYWYRQTLGQGPEFLTYFQNEAQLEKSRLLSDRFSAERPKGSFSTLEIQRTEQGDSAMYLCASSFNNQPQHFGDGTRLSIL.

J is TRBJ2-7 and V is TRBV6-1; tentatively, D is TRBD1 or TRBD2 (6 bases each). Trimming cost V 2 bases and J 5 bases, with 16 bases left between them. CDR3 length: 15 amino acids. CDR1 is MNHNS and CDR2 is SASEGT in the germline V gene. CDR3 residues: CASSERLQGRHEQYF. DNA of the CDR3: TGTGCCAGCAGTGAACGGCTGCAGGGGAGGCACGAGCAGTACTTC.

The chain links TRBV6-5 to TRBJ1-1; D is undetermined. CDR1 is MNHEY and CDR2 is SVGAGI in the germline V gene. There are 11 residues in the CDR3. V lost 8 bases and J 1 base, leaving 5 bases between the germline ends. CDR3 nucleotide sequence: TGTGCCAGCTGGACGAACACTGAAGCTTTCTTT. The encoded protein is CASWTNTEAFF.

V and J are TRBV7-2 and TRBJ2-3; 8 bases fit TRBD1. Germline trimming cut 1 base from V and 4 bases from J; bases unmatched to any gene: 10. This CDR3 contains 17 residues. Per the germline V gene, CDR1 is SGHTA and CDR2 is FQGNSA. CDR3 sequence (DNA): TGTGCCAGCAGCTTAGGGCTGACAGGGGTTGGGGCAGATACGCAGTATTTT. Translated: CASSLGLTGVGADTQYF. Filled out from reference TRBV7-2 and TRBJ2-3, the complete variable domain reads GAGVSQSPSNKVTEKGKDVELRCDPISGHTALYWYRQSLGQGLEFLIYFQGNSAPDKSGLPSDRFSAERTGGSVSTLTIQRTQQEDSAVYLCASSLGLTGVGADTQYFGPGTRLTVL.

J is TRBJ2-7 and V is TRBV19; D call uncertain. CDR1 LNHDA and CDR2 SQIVND come from the germline V gene (reference sequence). Trimming shortened V by 3 bases and J by 2 bases, and 11 bases separated the two germline ends. The CDR3 spans 14 residues. The CDR3 region has the DNA TGTGCCAGTAGTATTAGCTGGGAAACCTACGAGCAGTACTTC. It codes for CASSISWETYEQYF.

This chain's CDR3 is CSVEEQETYEQYF. The CDR3 DNA sequence: TGCAGCGTTGAGGAACAGGAAACCTACGAGCAGTACTTC. This rearrangement joins TRBV29-1 to TRBJ2-7; TRBD1 might be the D (5 bases). The CDR3 has 13 amino acids. The germline gives CDR1 SQVTM, CDR2 ANQGSEA. V was cut by 3 bases and J by 2 bases, with 11 bases left in between.

The chain links TRBV27 to TRBJ2-7; 8 bases map to TRBD1. Germline V gene sequence: CDR1 MNHEY, CDR2 SMNVEV (reference sequence). V lost 3 bases to trimming and J lost 3 bases; unmatched junction nucleotides: 7. The CDR3 has 15 amino acids. The CDR3 bases are TGTGCCAGCAGTTTCTTTCGACAGGGGTACTACGAGCAGTACTTC. The encoded protein is CASSFFRQGYYEQYF.

CDR3 region: CASSETDRTNYEQYF. Here the CDR3 DNA reads TGTGCCAGCAGCGAAACGGACAGGACTAACTACGAGCAGTACTTC. The chain couples TRBV27 to TRBJ2-7, with TRBD1 as a possible D gene (7 bases). Germline CDR1 is MNHEY and CDR2 is SMNVEV (reference sequence). The ends were cut back, 6 bases at V and 3 bases at J, with 18 bases in the middle. The CDR3 spans 15 residues.

In nucleotides, the CDR3 is TGTGCCAGCAGCCGCAGCGGGCTCTCCTACAATGAGCAGTTCTTC. It is translated as CASSRSGLSYNEQFF. The J gene is TRBJ2-1, the V gene TRBV9, with D possibly being TRBD2 (6 bases). Trimming stripped 4 bases from V and 0 bases from J, with 11 bases between. This CDR3 contains 15 residues. CDR1 and CDR2 from the germline V gene are SGDLS and YYNGEE.

The V call is TRBV7-3, the J call TRBJ2-5, with TRBD1 matching 7 bases. The germline gives CDR1 SGHTA, CDR2 FQGTGA. V trimming: 5 bases; J trimming: 4 bases; junction bases outside the gene matches: 10. The CDR3 extends over 15 amino acids. As DNA, the CDR3 is TGTGCCAGCAGCAGAGGGGGCTGGGTAGGAGAGACCCAGTACTTC. Translation: CASSRGGWVGETQYF.

This clone was observed a single time. The CDR3 region has the DNA TGTGCCAGCAGCCGGGGGAACACTGAAGCTTTCTTT. Amino acid sequence: CASSRGNTEAFF. The rearrangement uses TRBV7-9 and TRBJ1-1; no definite D call. Germline CDR1 is SEHNR and CDR2 is FQNEAQ (reference sequence). Trimming took off 5 bases at V and 1 base at J, with 5 bases between the two ends. The CDR3 extends over 12 amino acids. Full variable domain (missing parts from reference TRBV7-9 and TRBJ1-1): DTGVSQNPRHKITKRGQNVTFRCDPISEHNRLYWYRQTLGQGPEFLTYFQNEAQLEKSRLLSDRFSAERPKGSFSTLEIQRTEQGDSAMYLCASSRGNTEAFFGQGTRLTVV.

The chain links TRBV19 to TRBJ1-5, with no clear D. The V end lost 5 bases, the J end lost 5 bases, and 7 bases lay between the germline ends. This CDR3 spans 12 amino acids. The germline V gene encodes CDR1 LNHDA and CDR2 SQIVND (reference sequence). The chain's CDR3 is CASSFTDQPQHF. The DNA for the CDR3 is TGTGCCAGTAGTTTCACAGATCAGCCCCAGCATTTT. The full variable domain, rest sourced from reference TRBV19 and TRBJ1-5, is DGGITQSPKYLFRKEGQNVTLSCEQNLNHDAMYWYRQDPGQGLRLIYYSQIVNDFQKGDIAEGYSVSREKKESFPLTVTSAQKNPTAFYLCASSFTDQPQHFGDGTRLSIL.

The V gene is TRBV11-2, the J gene TRBJ2-7, with 11 bases fitting TRBD2. V shed 3 bases, J shed 2 bases, and the junction held 12 bases outside the gene matches. Germline V lookup: CDR1 SGHAT, CDR2 FQNNGV. The CDR3 contains 18 residues. This chain's CDR3 is CASSFLAASGRRAYEQYF. The CDR3 DNA reads TGTGCCAGCAGCTTTCTAGCGGCTAGCGGGAGGAGAGCCTACGAGCAGTACTTC.

V gene TRBV1 combines with J gene TRBJ2-7; TRBD2 was called by the table and not checked on the DNA. TRBV1 counts as a pseudogene. This CDR3 is 16 amino acids long. The CDR3: CTSSQPTSGRLYEQYF. DNA of the CDR3: TGCACCAGCAGCCAACCAACTAGCGGGAGGTTGTACGAGCAGTACTTC.

The rearrangement links TRBV18 to TRBJ1-1, with unresolved D. CDR3 length: 14 amino acids. CDR1 and CDR2 from the germline V gene are KGHSH and LQKENI. The V and J ends lost 5 bases and 1 base respectively, with 11 bases between them. In nucleotides, the CDR3 is TGTGCCAGCTCAGAAGGCCCGGGGAACACTGAAGCTTTCTTT. It codes for CASSEGPGNTEAFF.

The rearrangement uses TRBV6-1 and TRBJ1-2; D is ambiguous. This CDR3 is built from 14 residues. In germline, CDR1 is MNHNS, CDR2 SASEGT. V lost 2 bases to trimming and J lost 1 base, with 8 bases between them. The CDR3 coding sequence is TGTGCCAGCAGTGAATATCGGGGTAACTATGGCTACACCTTC. Protein sequence: CASSEYRGNYGYTF.